Presented here are 27 T cell receptor beta chains from one specimen sequenced in a study of breast tumors, draining lymph nodes, adjacent tissues (dated by TCRdb to 2016 to 2018). Preparation of the library involved multiplex PCR. These reads were obtained on an Illumina HiSeq 2000. TCRdb handled the public reads itself, with Q25 trimming in fastp and clone calling in MiXCR, and kept productive beta chains. One record per CDR3 amino acid sequence lists the most common genes and DNA. This sample has about 31,000 distinct CDR3 sequences in its table, and 63% of those were observed once. 18% of the sample belongs to the ten largest clones. The sequenced material came from breast tumor tissue. These receptors were taken from a female donor with breast cancer. Some clones in this sample may be carry-over from other donors' samples.

This chain joins TRBV20-1 and TRBJ2-7; D call uncertain. In germline, CDR1 is DFQATT, CDR2 SNEGSKA (reference sequence). The CDR3 has 12 residues. Trimming took 0 bases from V and 4 from J, leaving 7 bases between them. The CDR3 DNA follows: TGCAGTGCTAGAGATATGGTTTACGAGCAGTACTTC. It specifies CSARDMVYEQYF.

By proportion, this clonotype is medium-sized. CDR3 coding DNA: TGCAGTGCTAGGCAGGGTAGGGCCTATGGCTACACCTTC. This translates into CSARQGRAYGYTF. The chain has TRBV20-1 and TRBJ1-2; D is possibly TRBD1 (5 bases). The germline V and J ends were trimmed by 3 bases and 4 bases, with 12 bases remaining between them. Germline CDR1 is DFQATT and CDR2 is SNEGSKA (reference sequence). This CDR3 is 13 amino acids long.

The chain has TRBV15 and TRBJ2-7, with D possibly TRBD1 on 6 matching bases. The germline CDR1 and CDR2 sequences are LNHNV and YYDKDF (reference sequence). Trimming stripped 9 bases from V and 0 bases from J, with 12 bases between. The CDR3 is 13 residues long. Here the CDR3 DNA reads TGTGCCACTGCGATACAGGGCTCCTACGAGCAGTACTTC. Protein product: CATAIQGSYEQYF.

This chain links TRBV12-3 or TRBV12-4 with TRBJ1-2; maybe TRBD1 (5 bases). V gave up 5 bases and J gave up 4 bases, with 14 bases separating them. This CDR3 has 14 amino acids. Here the CDR3 DNA reads TGTGCCAGCAGTCCCCAGGGTGGAGGCTATGGCTACACCTTC. Protein sequence: CASSPQGGGYGYTF.

The rearrangement uses TRBV5-1 and TRBJ2-5, with 12 bases that match TRBD2. CDR1 and CDR2 (germline): SGHRS, YFSETQ. J gave up 1 base and V 1 base, and 8 bases lay outside the gene matches. The CDR3 is 18 amino acids. The CDR3 spells CASSLRLAGASFQETQYF. The CDR3 coding sequence is TGCGCCAGCAGCTTGCGACTAGCGGGGGCCTCCTTCCAAGAGACCCAGTACTTC.

Details on this clonotype: The junction and the germline gene differ at one end; a read error may be behind it. The chain has TRBV6-5 and TRBJ1-5, with D perhaps matching TRBD1 (5 bases). This CDR3 spans 15 amino acids. CDR1 and CDR2 (germline): MNHEY, SVGAGI. CDR3 nucleotide sequence: TGTGCCAGCAGCAAGCAGGGACTTAAAAATCAGCTCCAGCATTTT. Translating gives CASSKQGLKNQLQHF.

This chain joins TRBV7-8 and TRBJ1-5; possible D gene TRBD1, 6 bases. Germline CDR1 reads SGHVS; CDR2 reads FQNEAQ. V was shortened by 5 bases and J by 11 bases, with 25 bases between the two germline ends. The CDR3 consists of 16 residues. The CDR3 region is CASSLIGGGAVKTQHF. DNA of the CDR3: TGTGCCAGCAGCCTCATTGGGGGGGGGGCCGTAAAGACCCAGCATTTT.

This clonotype occurred many times. The V call is TRBV9, the J call TRBJ1-2, with D maybe TRBD1 (6 bases). The CDR3 has 15 amino acids. V shed 0 bases and J shed 4 bases, with 13 bases lying between them. Germline V CDR1 and CDR2: SGDLS, YYNGEE. The CDR3 DNA is TGTGCCAGCAGCGTAGGATCCCGGGACACCTATGGCTACACCTTC. Its translation is CASSVGSRDTYGYTF.

V gene TRBV6-6 combines with J gene TRBJ2-1; the match to TRBD2 covers 10 bases. The length of the CDR3 is 20 residues. J lost 0 bases, V lost 8 bases, and 19 bases had no gene match. Germline V gene data show CDR1 as MNHNY and CDR2 as SVGAGI (reference sequence). As DNA, the CDR3 is TGTGCCAGCGGACAAGTAGGTAGCGGGGGGTCCGTGTTCTCCTACAATGAGCAGTTCTTC. It translates to CASGQVGSGGSVFSYNEQFF.

The chain carries TRBV7-9 and TRBJ2-6; 7 nucleotides match TRBD2. From germline, CDR1 is SEHNR and CDR2 FQNEAQ (reference sequence). V lost 7 bases and J lost 0; bases outside the gene matches: 9. The CDR3 sequence is 17 residues long. CDR3 region: CASTTSVGTSGANVLTF. In nucleotides, the CDR3 is TGTGCCAGCACCACTAGCGTTGGTACCTCTGGGGCCAACGTCCTGACTTTC.

The count of this clonotype is one. The gene calls are TRBV7-9 and TRBJ2-7, with a tentative D call TRBD1 (5 bases). Germline V gene sequence: CDR1 SEHNR, CDR2 FQNEAQ (reference sequence). CDR3 length equals 12 residues. Trimming removed 5 bases at V and 3 bases at J, with 8 bases between. The CDR3 reads CASSPDNYEQYF. CDR3 DNA: TGTGCCAGCAGCCCGGACAACTACGAGCAGTACTTC.

At least ten counts were recorded for this clonotype. J is TRBJ1-2 and V is TRBV6-1; a possible D gene is TRBD1 (5 bases). V lost 2 bases, J lost 1 base, and 11 bases lay in between. Per the germline V gene, CDR1 is MNHNS and CDR2 is SASEGT. The CDR3 has 15 residues. The CDR3: CASSEISGSNYGYTF. The CDR3 DNA follows: TGTGCCAGCAGTGAAATTTCAGGGAGTAACTATGGCTACACCTTC.

V is TRBV7-9 and J is TRBJ2-2; D uncertain. This CDR3 is 15 amino acids long. V was clipped by 1 base and J by 0 bases, with 6 bases between them. The germline gives CDR1 SEHNR, CDR2 FQNEAQ (reference sequence). This CDR3 reads CASSLVAANTGELFF. The CDR3 DNA sequence: TGTGCCAGCAGCTTAGTAGCAGCGAACACCGGGGAGCTGTTTTTT.

The CDR3 region has the DNA TGTGCCAGCAGCTCGACTCTCACCGGGGAGCTGTTTTTT. It encodes CASSSTLTGELFF. The V gene is TRBV7-9, the J gene TRBJ2-2, with D unclear. There are 13 residues in the CDR3. V was clipped by 4 bases and J by 4 bases, with 7 bases between them. Germline CDR1 SEHNR, CDR2 FQNEAQ (reference sequence).

The sample holds many counts of this clonotype. The chain recombines TRBV6-1 with TRBJ1-2; D is unresolved. The CDR3 has 13 residues. The germline V and J ends were trimmed by 4 bases and 8 bases, with 14 bases remaining between them. Germline-derived CDR1 and CDR2 are MNHNS and SASEGT. CDR3 DNA: TGTGCCAGCAGTGTTGGCAGCGTGGCCGGCTACACCTTC. This encodes CASSVGSVAGYTF.

By sample share, this clonotype is medium-sized. The genes are TRBV24-1 and TRBJ1-2; TRBD1 might be the D (5 bases). Germline assignment: CDR1 KGHDR and CDR2 SFDVKD. V lost 3 bases to trimming and J lost 2 bases, with 9 bases between them. This CDR3 comprises 14 residues. The CDR3 nucleotides read TGTGCCACCAGTGATCCCGGGACCAACTATGGCTACACCTTC. It codes for CATSDPGTNYGYTF.

This chain links TRBV29-1 with TRBJ2-3; D gene ambiguous. Germline values: CDR1 SQVTM, CDR2 ANQGSEA. V was clipped by 5 bases and J by 3 bases, with 12 bases between them. CDR3 length: 13 amino acids. As DNA, the CDR3 is TGCAGCGTTTTACTTCCCGTAACAGATACGCAGTATTTT. Its protein is CSVLLPVTDTQYF.

The rearrangement uses TRBV24-1 and TRBJ2-1; perhaps D is TRBD1 or TRBD2 (5 bases each). The CDR3 is 13 residues long. V gave up 0 bases and J gave up 12 bases, with 11 bases separating them. CDR1 and CDR2 from the germline V gene are KGHDR and SFDVKD. The CDR3 DNA reads as TGTGCCACCAGTGATTTGCAGGGAGACAGGCAGTTCTTC. Encoded protein: CATSDLQGDRQFF.

To note about this clonotype: Relative to the germline gene, one junction end is altered; a read error may explain this. The chain recombines TRBV13 with TRBJ1-3; D perhaps matches TRBD1 (5 bases). Germline V gene sequence: CDR1 PRHDT, CDR2 FYEKMQ (reference sequence). This CDR3 spans 16 amino acids. The DNA for the CDR3 is TGTGCCAGCAGCTCGGGGCAGGATCTCTCTGGAAACACCATGTATTTT. This encodes CASSSGQDLSGNTMYF.

This clonotype appeared many times. The chain combines TRBV24-1 with TRBJ2-3; 9 bases agree with TRBD1. J lost 4 bases, V lost 3 bases, and 7 bases had no gene match. Germline V lookup: CDR1 KGHDR, CDR2 SFDVKD. CDR3 length: 16 amino acids. CDR3 nucleotide sequence: TGTGCCACCAGTGATCCGGGACAGGGAGTCTCAGATACGCAGTATTTT. Translated: CATSDPGQGVSDTQYF.

This clonotype was seen only a few times. The chain is built from TRBV5-1 and TRBJ1-3, with D perhaps matching TRBD1 (5 bases). CDR1 and CDR2 (germline): SGHRS, YFSETQ. V was pared by 6 bases and J by 1 base, with 11 bases between. This CDR3 has 14 amino acids. The CDR3 DNA follows: TGCGCCAGCAAGACAGTACCTTCTGGAAACACCATATATTTT. Translated: CASKTVPSGNTIYF.

V usage is TRBV13 and J usage is TRBJ2-7; 10 bases are a match to TRBD1. The CDR3 runs 16 residues. The V gene's germline CDR1 is PRHDT and CDR2 FYEKMQ (reference sequence). V lost 0 bases and J lost 2; bases outside the gene matches: 4. The CDR3 reads CASSLGGQGPTYEQYF. The CDR3 DNA reads as TGTGCCAGCAGCTTAGGGGGACAGGGGCCCACCTACGAGCAGTACTTC.

The chain has TRBV2 and TRBJ2-7; D perhaps matches TRBD2 (6 bases). Trimming shortened V by 6 bases and J by 0 bases, and 15 bases separated the two germline ends. The CDR3 runs to 15 residues. Germline V gene data show CDR1 as SNHLY and CDR2 as FYNNEI. The DNA for the CDR3 is TGTGCCAGCAGGAGGCTCGCGGGGCCCTCCTACGAGCAGTACTTC. Encoded protein: CASRRLAGPSYEQYF.

This chain links TRBV2 with TRBJ2-7, with TRBD1 identical over 9 bases. The CDR3 sequence is 13 residues long. Losses at the gene ends were 6 bases for V and 7 bases for J; bases not matched to a gene: 7. Germline CDR1 reads SNHLY; CDR2 reads FYNNEI. Here the CDR3 DNA reads TGTGCCAGCAGGGAACAGGGGGCGCGGGAGCAGTACTTC. Its translation: CASREQGAREQYF. Full variable domain (missing parts from reference TRBV2 and TRBJ2-7): EPEVTQTPSHQVTQMGQEVILRCVPISNHLYFYWYRQILGQKVEFLVSFYNNEISEKSEIFDDQFSVERPDGSNFTLKIRSTKLEDSAMYFCASREQGAREQYFGPGTRLTVT.

The V call is TRBV4-2, the J call TRBJ2-7, with no clear D. The germline V gene has CDR1 LGHNA and CDR2 YNFKEQ. This CDR3 comprises 16 residues. Trimming removed 0 bases from V and 1 base from J, with 13 bases in between. The DNA of the CDR3 is TGTGCCAGCAGCCAAGAGTCGTCACCCCAATCCTACGAGCAGTACTTC. Translating gives CASSQESSPQSYEQYF.

This clonotype was counted a few times. V is TRBV20-1 and J is TRBJ2-7; TRBD1 matches 10 bases. After removal of 0 bases from V and 5 bases from J, the junction contained 10 bases not matched to a gene. This CDR3 is built from 16 residues. Germline V gives CDR1 DFQATT, CDR2 SNEGSKA (reference sequence). DNA of the CDR3: TGCAGTGCTAGAGACCCCACCGGGACAGGGGACCACGAGCAGTACTTC. Translating gives CSARDPTGTGDHEQYF.

The CDR3 sequence: CAWSHYEQYV. The DNA for the CDR3 is TGTGCCTGGTCTCACTACGAGCAGTACGTC. This chain joins TRBV30 and TRBJ2-7, with D unresolved. Per the germline V gene, CDR1 is GTSNPN and CDR2 is SVGIG (reference sequence). Trimming removed 5 bases at V and 3 bases at J, with 5 bases between. The CDR3 sequence is 10 residues long.